The rows below give T cell receptor beta chains drawn from one sample of a study of CD8 T cells in ankylosing spondylitis. MiXCR, applied by TCRdb to the 5' RACE reads, yields one record per CDR3 protein. The sample has hundreds of thousands of distinct CDR3 sequences; 10% to 15% are singletons. What was sequenced was blood, either unsorted or a sorted T cell fraction (not recorded which). The origin of the receptors is a male donor with ankylosing spondylitis. CDR3s include the opening cysteine and the closing phenylalanine or tryptophan. A D gene is named only where the DNA matches it firmly. Expanded clones are given a class, and other clones once, few, many or no size at all.

J,size,D,V,DNA,CDR3
TRBJ1-5,few,.,TRBV10-3,TGTGCCATCAGTGAGTCGAGGGGAGGGGATCAGCCCCAGCATTTT,CAISESRGGDQPQHF
TRBJ1-1,few,.,TRBV24-1,TGTGCCACCAGTGATTTAACAGACACTGAAGCTTTCTTT,CATSDLTDTEAFF
TRBJ2-7,few,.,TRBV6-5,TGTGCCAGCAGTTCCCCCAGAGGGGGGGCAATTTACGAGCAGTACTTC,CASSSPRGGAIYEQYF
TRBJ2-7,.,.,TRBV6-4,TGTGCCAGCAGGGACATCAGGGCCTACGAGCAGTACTTC,CASRDIRAYEQYF
TRBJ2-2,.,.,TRBV7-2,TGTGCCAGCAGCTTAGTTACAGAGGGGGGTCTGTTTTTT,CASSLVTEGGLFF
TRBJ2-1,few,TRBD2,TRBV2,TGTGCCAGCAGTGTGGAGCTAGCGGGAGACAATGAGCAGTTCTTC,CASSVELAGDNEQFF
TRBJ2-5,.,.,TRBV18,TGTGCCAGCTCACCTCTTGGCTCCGGCGGGGAGACCCAGTACTTC,CASSPLGSGGETQYF
TRBJ2-5,few,TRBD1,TRBV10-3,TGTGCCATCAAGGAGCAGGGGGTCCAAGAGACCCAGTACTTC,CAIKEQGVQETQYF
TRBJ2-5,many,.,TRBV7-2,TGTGCCAGCAGCCGGATCTTCGAGACCCAGTACTTC,CASSRIFETQYF
TRBJ2-7,.,.,TRBV6-2/TRBV6-3,TGTGCCAGCGGGAGGAACTCCCCCTACGAGCAGTACTTC,CASGRNSPYEQYF
TRBJ1-5,.,.,TRBV20-1,TGCAGTGCCATCCCCCAGGGAAGTCAGCCCCAGCATTTT,CSAIPQGSQPQHF
TRBJ1-5,many,.,TRBV20-1,TGCAGTGCTAGAAGAGCGGGGAATCAGCCCCAGCATTTT,CSARRAGNQPQHF
TRBJ1-2,.,TRBD1,TRBV10-3,TGTGCCACTACAGGGGTGCCCTACTATGGCTACACCTTC,CATTGVPYYGYTF
TRBJ1-5,many,TRBD1,TRBV29-1,TGCAGCGTAGCAGAACAGGGGGATCAGCCCCAGCATTTT,CSVAEQGDQPQHF
TRBJ2-4,few,.,TRBV20-1,TGCAGTGCCGTGGAGGGGACCAAAAACATTCAGTACTTC,CSAVEGTKNIQYF
TRBJ2-5,few,.,TRBV4-2,TGTGCCAGCAGCTATCCAGGGGGGGAGACCCAGTACTTC,CASSYPGGETQYF
TRBJ1-2,many,.,TRBV6-5,TGTGCCAGCAGGTCCTCTTTGTCGGGTGGCTACACCTTC,CASRSSLSGGYTF
TRBJ2-1,.,TRBD1,TRBV6-1,TGTGCCAGCAGGCCGGACAGGGGACCCTACAATGAGCAGTTCTTC,CASRPDRGPYNEQFF
TRBJ2-5,.,TRBD2,TRBV27,TGTGCCAGCAGTTTTAGCGGGAGGTACCAAGAGACCCAGTACTTC,CASSFSGRYQETQYF
TRBJ2-2,few,.,TRBV29-1,TGCAGCGTTGTTTTACAGGGCTACACCGGGGAGCTGTTTTTT,CSVVLQGYTGELFF
TRBJ1-1,few,.,TRBV5-6,TGTGCCAGCAGCCCGAACGGTGGGCTTCACACTGAAGCTTTCTTT,CASSPNGGLHTEAFF
TRBJ1-1,many,TRBD1,TRBV6-5,TGTGCCAGCGCAGAAACAGGGGGAGAAGCTTTCTTT,CASAETGGEAFF
TRBJ1-6,many,.,TRBV10-3,TGTGCCATCGGCAGACAGGAAGGGAAGTATAATTCACCCCTCCACTTT,CAIGRQEGKYNSPLHF
TRBJ2-3,.,TRBD2,TRBV6-5,TGTGCCAGCAGTTACGGTGTGCGGGGGGGCGGCACAGATACGCAGTATTTT,CASSYGVRGGGTDTQYF
TRBJ1-6,.,.,TRBV27,TGTGCCAGCAGTCCCCGGGCCACGGACAATTCACCCCTCCACTTT,CASSPRATDNSPLHF
TRBJ2-5,many,.,TRBV6-2/TRBV6-3,TGTGCCAGCAGTAACGAAGGGACCCAGTACTTC,CASSNEGTQYF
TRBJ1-1,.,.,TRBV5-8,TGTGCCAGCAGCTTGATGACTAGGCAGGACACTGAAGCTTTCTTT,CASSLMTRQDTEAFF